Presented here are 7 T cell receptor beta chains from one specimen sequenced in a study of blood T cell repertoires in COVID-19 (dated by TCRdb to 2018 to 2020). The library was obtained by the immunoSEQ multiplex PCR assay. The source is immuneACCESS, and TCRdb retained only in-frame sequences with V and J called. Part of the clones is not carried over; for the studies checked, unresolved V genes explain less than half of this, and the remainder is unexplained. Present in this sample are 130,000 or so clones, roughly 86% of which were seen just once. The ten biggest clones cover 7% to 10% of the sample. The sequencing input was peripheral blood. The receptors were sampled from a woman aged 55-70 years with acute or convalescent COVID-19.

The V gene is TRBV11-2, the J gene TRBJ2-4, with a weak D call TRBD2 (5 bases). The V gene's germline CDR1 is SGHAT and CDR2 FQNNGV. The CDR3 loop spans 15 amino acids. Trimming took off 5 bases at V and 5 bases at J, with 16 bases between the two ends. The CDR3: CASSAFEGIQNIQYF. The CDR3 DNA reads TGTGCCAGCAGCGCTTTCGAGGGTATCCAAAACATTCAGTACTTC.

The genes are TRBV7-8 and TRBJ2-7; TRBD2 aligns across 7 bases. The CDR3 runs to 14 residues. Per germline, CDR1 SGHVS and CDR2 FQNEAQ. J was trimmed by 5 bases and V by 5 bases; bases with no gene match: 9. This chain's CDR3 is CASSLGLGVDEQYF. CDR3 DNA sequence: TGTGCCAGCAGCCTTGGACTAGGTGTGGACGAGCAGTACTTC.

The chain couples TRBV18 to TRBJ2-2; the match to TRBD2 covers 7 bases. With V trimmed by 4 bases and J by 2 bases, 4 bases remained unmatched. Germline V gene data show CDR1 as KGHSH and CDR2 as LQKENI. CDR3 length: 15 residues. Here the CDR3 DNA reads TGTGCCAGCTCACGGCGGGGGTACAACACCGGGGAGCTGTTTTTT. This codes for CASSRRGYNTGELFF.

V is TRBV5-1 and J is TRBJ2-2; 7 positions match TRBD1. The CDR3 extends over 16 amino acids. Germline assignment: CDR1 SGHRS and CDR2 YFSETQ. J gave up 4 bases and V 4 bases, and 10 bases lay outside the gene matches. CDR3 loop: CASSSFRDSSTGELFF. DNA of the CDR3: TGCGCCAGCAGCAGTTTCCGGGACAGTTCCACCGGGGAGCTGTTTTTT.

This chain uses TRBV3-1 (or the pseudogene TRBV3-2) with TRBJ2-5; D remains unclear. V was trimmed by 0 bases and J by 0 bases, leaving 5 bases between them. From germline, CDR1 is LGHDT and CDR2 YNNKEL (reference sequence). This CDR3 spans 14 amino acids. This CDR3 is CASSQDPDQETQYF. The CDR3 nucleotides are TGTGCCAGCAGCCAAGACCCTGACCAAGAGACCCAGTACTTC.

The gene calls are TRBV4-2 and TRBJ2-1; possibly TRBD1 for D (5 bases). Trimming pared 0 bases from V and 3 bases from J, leaving 12 bases between. This CDR3 contains 16 residues. Germline V lookup: CDR1 LGHNA, CDR2 YNFKEQ. The CDR3 DNA reads as TGTGCCAGCAGCCAAGATCCAGGGCCCGGCTACAATGAGCAGTTCTTC. Translated, it gives CASSQDPGPGYNEQFF.

The chain employs TRBV6-6 and TRBJ2-7, with D tentatively TRBD2 (5 bases). V was clipped by 7 bases and J by 5 bases, with 15 bases between them. The V gene's germline CDR1 is MNHNY and CDR2 SVGAGI (reference sequence). The CDR3 is made up of 13 amino acids. The CDR3 DNA reads TGTGCCAGCATAATGGCAGGAGGCAACGAGCAGTACTTC. It is translated as CASIMAGGNEQYF.